These T cell receptor beta chains were read from a single sample in a study of T cell changes during pregnancy in multiple sclerosis. Some clones are missing from TCRdb's copy, which holds only in-frame ones; the method was immunoSEQ multiplex PCR. The sample includes tens of thousands of clones, around 94% seen only once; the top ten take around 0.84%. The source was peripheral blood, collected in the third trimester of pregnancy. The receptor source for this set is a female donor with multiple sclerosis, enrolled in a pregnancy study. CDR3s include the opening cysteine and the closing phenylalanine or tryptophan. The D gene is left open where the match is weak. The size entry is marked missing in some rows and otherwise reads once, few, many or a size class.

d_call: -
clone_size: -
j_call: TRBJ1-5
v_call: TRBV4-2
cdr3_nt: TGTGCCAGCAGCCCCCATTGGGTAATGGGGCCAGAACAAAGGAGCAATCAGCCCCAGCATTTT
cdr3_aa: CASSPHWVMGPEQRSNQPQHF

d_call: -
clone_size: -
j_call: TRBJ1-5
v_call: TRBV7-2
cdr3_nt: TGTGCCAGCAGCCTCACGCCGGTAGCCAATCAGCCCCAGCATTTT
cdr3_aa: CASSLTPVANQPQHF

d_call: -
clone_size: -
j_call: TRBJ1-2
v_call: TRBV7-2
cdr3_nt: TGTGCCAGCAGCCTAGTGCCAGGGAAAGGGTATGGCTACACCTTC
cdr3_aa: CASSLVPGKGYGYTF

d_call: -
clone_size: -
j_call: TRBJ2-7
v_call: TRBV4-1
cdr3_nt: TGCGCCAGCAGCCTCCCGGGAAGGTCTAACGAGCAGTACTTC
cdr3_aa: CASSLPGRSNEQYF

d_call: -
clone_size: -
j_call: TRBJ1-2
v_call: TRBV19
cdr3_nt: TGTGCCAGTACGCATAGGGGGAACTATGGCTACACCTTC
cdr3_aa: CASTHRGNYGYTF

d_call: TRBD1
clone_size: -
j_call: TRBJ2-1
v_call: TRBV29-1
cdr3_nt: TGCAGCGCCCCTGACAGGGGGACCTACAATGAGCAGTTCTTC
cdr3_aa: CSAPDRGTYNEQFF

d_call: TRBD1
clone_size: -
j_call: TRBJ2-7
v_call: TRBV28
cdr3_nt: TGTGCCAGCAGCCGGGGACAGGGGGCCTACGAGCAGTACTTC
cdr3_aa: CASSRGQGAYEQYF

d_call: TRBD1
clone_size: -
j_call: TRBJ1-1
v_call: TRBV27
cdr3_nt: TGTGCCAGCAGAACGGGACAGGGAGTGAACACTGAAGCTTTCTTT
cdr3_aa: CASRTGQGVNTEAFF

d_call: TRBD2
clone_size: once
j_call: TRBJ2-1
v_call: TRBV27
cdr3_nt: TGTGCCAGCAGTAGTAATCAGGCTAGCGGGAGAGGTTTCAATGAGCAGTTCTTC
cdr3_aa: CASSSNQASGRGFNEQFF

d_call: -
clone_size: -
j_call: TRBJ1-2
v_call: TRBV29-1
cdr3_nt: TGCAGCGGTGGGGAGGGGAGCTACACCTTC
cdr3_aa: CSGGEGSYTF

d_call: -
clone_size: -
j_call: TRBJ1-5
v_call: TRBV9
cdr3_nt: TGTGCCAGCAGCGTAGGATGGGGGCAGGAAAGCAATCAGCCCCAGCATTTT
cdr3_aa: CASSVGWGQESNQPQHF

d_call: TRBD1
clone_size: -
j_call: TRBJ2-7
v_call: TRBV5-4
cdr3_nt: TGTGCCAGCAGCTGGGGACAGCCTACTTACGAGCAGTACTTC
cdr3_aa: CASSWGQPTYEQYF

d_call: TRBD2
clone_size: -
j_call: TRBJ2-7
v_call: TRBV5-1
cdr3_nt: TGCGCCAGCAGCTTGGGTGTAACAGCGGGATCTTTATACGAGCAGTACTTC
cdr3_aa: CASSLGVTAGSLYEQYF

d_call: -
clone_size: few
j_call: TRBJ2-7
v_call: TRBV6-6
cdr3_nt: TGTGCCAGCAGTTACTCTTCCAGGGGCCACGAGCAGTACTTC
cdr3_aa: CASSYSSRGHEQYF

d_call: TRBD2
clone_size: -
j_call: TRBJ2-5
v_call: TRBV6-4
cdr3_nt: TGTGCCAGCAGTGCGACTAGCGGGAGGGGAGAGACCCAGTACTTC
cdr3_aa: CASSATSGRGETQYF

d_call: -
clone_size: -
j_call: TRBJ1-2
v_call: TRBV19
cdr3_nt: TGTGCCAGTAGTTCGCAACAGGGATTTTTCAATGGCTACACCTTC
cdr3_aa: CASSSQQGFFNGYTF

d_call: TRBD2
clone_size: once
j_call: TRBJ2-4
v_call: TRBV9
cdr3_nt: TGTGCCAGCAGCCCCTTAGCGGGAGGTGGGTCCAAAAACATTCAGTACTTC
cdr3_aa: CASSPLAGGGSKNIQYF

d_call: TRBD1
clone_size: -
j_call: TRBJ1-2
v_call: TRBV7-9
cdr3_nt: TGTGCCAGCAGCCCTGGGACAGGGGAAATCTATGGCTACACCTTC
cdr3_aa: CASSPGTGEIYGYTF

d_call: -
clone_size: -
j_call: TRBJ2-1
v_call: TRBV5-1
cdr3_nt: TGCGCCAGCAGCTTCCTAGGTGAGCAGTTCTTC
cdr3_aa: CASSFLGEQFF

d_call: TRBD1
clone_size: -
j_call: TRBJ1-4
v_call: TRBV28
cdr3_nt: TGTGCCAGCAGACAGGGGATAGGGGAAAAACTGTTTTTT
cdr3_aa: CASRQGIGEKLFF

d_call: -
clone_size: -
j_call: TRBJ1-1
v_call: TRBV5-1
cdr3_nt: TGCGCCAGCAGCTTAGCCATTGAAGCTGAAGCTTTCTTT
cdr3_aa: CASSLAIEAEAFF

d_call: TRBD1
clone_size: -
j_call: TRBJ2-1
v_call: TRBV18
cdr3_nt: TGTGCCAGCTCGTCGACAGGGGGCTCCTACAATGAGCAGTTCTTC
cdr3_aa: CASSSTGGSYNEQFF

d_call: TRBD2
clone_size: -
j_call: TRBJ2-1
v_call: TRBV7-9
cdr3_nt: TGTGCCAGCAGCGGCCGGGGGGGGAATGAGCAGTTCTTC
cdr3_aa: CASSGRGGNEQFF

d_call: -
clone_size: -
j_call: TRBJ2-7
v_call: TRBV4-3
cdr3_nt: TGCGCCAGCAGCCAAGGACCGGACGGGACTTCCTACGAGCAGTACTTC
cdr3_aa: CASSQGPDGTSYEQYF

d_call: TRBD2
clone_size: -
j_call: TRBJ2-1
v_call: TRBV7-3
cdr3_nt: TGTGCCAGCAGCTTGAAAGCGGGAGAGTTCAATGAGCAGTTCTTC
cdr3_aa: CASSLKAGEFNEQFF

d_call: -
clone_size: -
j_call: TRBJ2-5
v_call: TRBV4-1
cdr3_nt: TGCGCCAGCAGCCAAGGAGACTCCCAGTACTTC
cdr3_aa: CASSQGDSQYF

d_call: TRBD1
clone_size: -
j_call: TRBJ1-4
v_call: TRBV27
cdr3_nt: TGTGCCAGCAGTAAGACAGGGGGGTATGAAAAACTGTTTTTT
cdr3_aa: CASSKTGGYEKLFF

d_call: -
clone_size: -
j_call: TRBJ2-3
v_call: TRBV6-1
cdr3_nt: TGTGCCAGCAGTGAAGGTGAGGTGGCTACGCAGTATTTT
cdr3_aa: CASSEGEVATQYF

d_call: -
clone_size: -
j_call: TRBJ2-2
v_call: TRBV5-1
cdr3_nt: TGCGCCAGCAGCTTCGTTAAACAAAATACCGGGGAGCTGTTTTTT
cdr3_aa: CASSFVKQNTGELFF

d_call: -
clone_size: once
j_call: TRBJ2-3
v_call: TRBV6-1
cdr3_nt: TGTGCCAGCAGTGGACTCAGGGGCCCAGATACGCAGTATTTT
cdr3_aa: CASSGLRGPDTQYF

d_call: TRBD1
clone_size: once
j_call: TRBJ2-1
v_call: TRBV19
cdr3_nt: TGTGCCAGTAGTATCTGGGGACAGGGGGCTGGCCATGAGCAGTTCTTC
cdr3_aa: CASSIWGQGAGHEQFF

d_call: TRBD2
clone_size: -
j_call: TRBJ2-7
v_call: TRBV7-6
cdr3_nt: TGTGCCAGCAGCTCGATGGGAGGGGAGGTGGGGTTC
cdr3_aa: CASSSMGGEVGF